This T cell receptor (beta chain) was observed in a study of cytomegalovirus exposure and HLA in healthy donors. Looked up from germline, CDR1 is SGHVS and CDR2 is FNYEAQ. The CDR3 has 15 amino acids. V gave up 4 bases and J gave up 6 bases, with 15 bases separating them. With 60 Vbeta and 13 Jbeta primers, the PCR was carried out. Produced via immunoSEQ multiplex PCR; TCRdb's table is partial and in-frame only. Among around 150,000 clones listed, 70% to 80% were seen once. Material for sequencing was PBMCs. This chain uses TRBV7-6 with TRBJ1-4, with a weak D call TRBD1 (6 bases). This receptor was identified in a man aged 45 to 65 in good health and CMV-seropositive. The CDR3 sequence is CASSSFQGRDEKLFF. The DNA for the CDR3 is TGTGCCAGCAGCTCCTTCCAGGGGCGTGATGAAAAACTGTTTTTT.